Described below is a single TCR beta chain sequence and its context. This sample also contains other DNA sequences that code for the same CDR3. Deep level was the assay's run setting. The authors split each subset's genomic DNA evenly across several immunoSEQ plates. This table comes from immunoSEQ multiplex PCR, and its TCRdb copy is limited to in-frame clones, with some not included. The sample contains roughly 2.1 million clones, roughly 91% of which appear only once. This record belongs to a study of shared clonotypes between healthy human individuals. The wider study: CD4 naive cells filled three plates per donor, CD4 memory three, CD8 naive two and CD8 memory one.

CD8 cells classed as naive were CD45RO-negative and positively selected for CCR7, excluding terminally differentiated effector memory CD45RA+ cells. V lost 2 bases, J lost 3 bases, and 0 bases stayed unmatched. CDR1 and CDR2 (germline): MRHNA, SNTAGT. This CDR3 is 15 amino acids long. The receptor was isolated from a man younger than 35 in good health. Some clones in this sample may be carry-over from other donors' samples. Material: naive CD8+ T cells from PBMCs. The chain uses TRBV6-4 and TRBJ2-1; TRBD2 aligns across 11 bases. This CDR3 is CASSDLAGGYNEQFF. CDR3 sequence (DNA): TGTGCCAGCAGTGACCTAGCGGGAGGCTACAATGAGCAGTTCTTC.